The clone carrying this T cell receptor beta chain was recorded only once. Antigen: not known. The sample comes from a study of graft-versus-host responses after intestinal transplantation. Study-wide results and caveats: Marrow from the recipient contained GvH clones, some of which had appeared first in ileum or blood.

The CDR3 covers 12 residues. V shed 4 bases and J 15 bases; nucleotides not matched to a gene: 8. The germline gives CDR1 GTSNPN, CDR2 SVGIG (reference sequence). Assay used: immunoSEQ multiplex PCR; TCRdb lists only in-frame clones, some missing. The sample shows 130,000 to 150,000 clones, about 90% of them seen only once. The chain employs TRBV30 and TRBJ2-1; 11 bases map to TRBD2. The specimen comprised unstimulated CD4+ T cells sorted from spleen or lymph node cells, sampled before intestinal transplant. The sequence was obtained from a human donor who received an intestinal transplant. The CDR3 protein is CAWKSLAGVPFF. Written as DNA, the CDR3 is TGTGCCTGGAAGTCACTAGCGGGAGTTCCGTTCTTC.